These 15 T cell receptor beta chains were sequenced from one sample in a study of T-cell memory formation after mild COVID-19. TCRdb independently ran MiXCR on the 5' RACE reads; one entry per CDR3 protein. This sample has some 600,000 distinct CDR3 sequences, with around 15% found just once. Sequenced material: PBMCs or a T cell subset sorted from them (not recorded which). The source of these receptors is an adult woman who had mild COVID-19 (a few samples of this study predate the infection). Cell type and time point are not known.

The chain is built from TRBV20-1 and TRBJ1-5; a weak D match, TRBD1 (6 bases). There are 16 residues in the CDR3. Trimming cost V 0 bases and J 2 bases, with 14 bases left between them. Germline assignment: CDR1 DFQATT and CDR2 SNEGSKA (reference sequence). This chain's CDR3 is CSARDFPGVGNQPQHF. The CDR3 DNA is TGCAGTGCTAGAGATTTTCCAGGGGTTGGCAATCAGCCCCAGCATTTT.

This clonotype has more than one count but fewer than ten. V is TRBV12-3 or TRBV12-4 and J is TRBJ2-3; 10 positions agree with TRBD2. The CDR3 contains 17 residues. With V trimmed by 3 bases and J by 3 bases, 9 bases remained unmatched. The CDR3 protein is CASSLSGGAFRTDTQYF. CDR3 in DNA: TGTGCCAGCAGTTTGAGCGGGGGGGCGTTTCGGACAGATACGCAGTATTTT.

V is TRBV7-9 and J is TRBJ2-1; tentatively, D is TRBD1 (5 bases). Trimming removed 4 bases from V and 11 bases from J, with 21 bases in between. Germline V gene lookup returns CDR1 SEHNR and CDR2 FQNEAQ (reference sequence). The CDR3 runs 15 residues. The CDR3 loop reads CASSSDRLMDTQQFF. CDR3 sequence (DNA): TGTGCCAGCAGCTCCGACCGGCTTATGGACACCCAGCAGTTCTTC.

This chain joins TRBV21-1 and TRBJ2-4; the table calls TRBD1, which could not be checked here. TRBV21-1 is shown as a pseudogene. This CDR3 is 13 amino acids long. CDR3 coding DNA: TGTGCCAGCAGCCCCGTAGGTAGGGGTCAAGGTAAATTC. This encodes CASSPVGRGQGKF.

This clonotype was observed a few times. This chain links TRBV14 with TRBJ2-7; possible D gene TRBD2, 5 bases. The germline gives CDR1 SGHDN, CDR2 FVKESK. The CDR3 runs to 14 residues. Trimming stripped 0 bases from V and 9 bases from J, with 15 bases between. In DNA, the CDR3 is TGTGCCAGCAGCCAAGATCCCACTAGATCGACGCAGTACTTC. Translation gives CASSQDPTRSTQYF.

This clonotype was observed a handful of times. The V and J genes are TRBV4-3 and TRBJ1-6; D ambiguous. The germline V gene has CDR1 LGHNA and CDR2 YSLEER. The CDR3 totals 14 residues. V was shortened by 2 bases and J by 7 bases, with 9 bases between the two germline ends. The CDR3 here is CASSQQNRNSPLHF. Written as DNA, the CDR3 is TGCGCCAGCAGCCAACAAAATCGGAATTCACCCCTCCACTTT.

About this clonotype: One end of the junction does not line up with germline, which may come from a read error. The chain combines TRBV7-2 with TRBJ2-3; 8 nucleotides agree with TRBD1. The CDR3 is made up of 15 amino acids. Looked up from germline, CDR1 is SGHTA and CDR2 is FQGNSA. The CDR3 bases are TGTGCCAGCAGCTTAGCGCAGGGAGGACAGGGTGGGTTGGATTTT. Translation gives CASSLAQGGQGGLDF.

The genes are TRBV3-1 and TRBJ1-4; the match to TRBD1 covers 11 bases. Germline CDR1 reads LGHDT; CDR2 reads YNNKEL (reference sequence). Trimming took 1 base from V and 7 from J; bases not matched to a gene: 2. The CDR3 spans 15 residues. The CDR3 region has the DNA TGTGCCAGCAGCCAAGGGACAGGGGGCGGTGAAAAACTGTTTTTT. Its translation: CASSQGTGGGEKLFF. Drawing the rest from reference TRBV3-1 and TRBJ1-4, the complete variable domain is DTAVSQTPKYLVTQMGNDKSIKCEQNLGHDTMYWYKQDSKKFLKIMFSYNNKELIINETVPNRFSPKSPDKAHLNLHINSLELGDSAVYFCASSQGTGGGEKLFFGSGTQLSVL.

The chain combines TRBV5-5 with TRBJ1-2, with TRBD1 identical over 8 bases. V trimming: 4 bases; J trimming: 8 bases; junction bases outside the gene matches: 10. This CDR3 region has 14 residues. Germline V gene lookup returns CDR1 SGHKS and CDR2 YYEKEE (reference sequence). Here the CDR3 reads CASSERQGAPGYTF. The CDR3 DNA reads as TGTGCCAGCAGCGAAAGGCAGGGGGCCCCGGGCTACACCTTC. The whole variable domain, remainder taken from reference TRBV5-5 and TRBJ1-2, is DAGVTQSPTHLIKTRGQQVTLRCSPISGHKSVSWYQQVLGQGPQFIFQYYEKEERGRGNFPDRFSARQFPNYSSELNVNALLLGDSALYLCASSERQGAPGYTFGSGTRLTVV.

In its sample, this clonotype was seen a few times. This rearrangement joins TRBV12-3 or TRBV12-4 to TRBJ2-3; unclear D gene. This CDR3 is built from 13 residues. Trimming pared 5 bases from V and 0 bases from J, leaving 6 bases between. The CDR3 loop reads CASSQISTDTQYF. The CDR3 DNA sequence: TGTGCCAGCAGTCAGATTAGCACAGATACGCAGTATTTT.

A few counts support this clonotype. The chain recombines TRBV6-5 with TRBJ1-2; possible D gene TRBD1, 5 bases. The germline CDR1 and CDR2 sequences are MNHEY and SVGAGI. Trimming left V 2 bases short and J 3 bases short, with 7 bases between. The CDR3 is made up of 13 amino acids. The CDR3 region is CASSYQGYYGYTF. CDR3 DNA sequence: TGTGCCAGCAGTTACCAGGGCTACTATGGCTACACCTTC.

The rearrangement links TRBV27 to TRBJ1-5; D unresolved. CDR3 length equals 13 residues. Germline assignment: CDR1 MNHEY and CDR2 SMNVEV (reference sequence). V lost 5 bases and J 11 bases, leaving 16 bases between the germline ends. CDR3 residues: CASSPFLPEAQHF. The DNA of the CDR3 is TGTGCCAGCAGTCCGTTCCTCCCTGAGGCCCAGCATTTT.

The chain recombines TRBV30 with TRBJ1-1; D remains ambiguous. Deletions cut 2 bases from V and 11 bases from J, with 15 bases between. The V gene's germline CDR1 is GTSNPN and CDR2 SVGIG (reference sequence). CDR3 length: 12 amino acids. The CDR3 DNA reads TGTGCCTGGAGTCGCCCGGTGAGGAATGCTTTCTTT. It translates to CAWSRPVRNAFF. Using reference TRBV30 and TRBJ1-1 for the parts outside the CDR3, the full variable domain is SQTIHQWPATLVQPVGSPLSLECTVEGTSNPNLYWYRQAAGRGLQLLFYSVGIGQISSEVPQNLSASRPQDRQFILSSKKLLLSDSGFYLCAWSRPVRNAFFGQGTRLTVV.

This clonotype has ten or more counts. The rearrangement links TRBV5-4 to TRBJ2-3, with 8 nucleotides matching TRBD2. CDR1 and CDR2 from the germline V gene are SGHNT and YYREEE (reference sequence). The trim removed 0 bases at V and 7 bases at J, leaving 13 bases unmatched. The CDR3 spans 17 residues. The CDR3 DNA reads as TGTGCCAGCAGCTTGGCCTCCGGGGGGGGCTTAAGTAATACGCAGTATTTT. Translation gives CASSLASGGGLSNTQYF.

The sample holds a few counts of this clonotype. The J gene is TRBJ2-1, the V gene TRBV29-1; D is unclear. Germline loops: CDR1 SQVTM, CDR2 ANQGSEA. The CDR3 is made up of 14 amino acids. The V end was cut by 5 bases, the J end by 0 bases, with 11 bases between. CDR3 region: CSVQPLSSYNEQFF. CDR3 sequence (DNA): TGCAGCGTTCAACCCCTGAGCTCCTACAATGAGCAGTTCTTC.